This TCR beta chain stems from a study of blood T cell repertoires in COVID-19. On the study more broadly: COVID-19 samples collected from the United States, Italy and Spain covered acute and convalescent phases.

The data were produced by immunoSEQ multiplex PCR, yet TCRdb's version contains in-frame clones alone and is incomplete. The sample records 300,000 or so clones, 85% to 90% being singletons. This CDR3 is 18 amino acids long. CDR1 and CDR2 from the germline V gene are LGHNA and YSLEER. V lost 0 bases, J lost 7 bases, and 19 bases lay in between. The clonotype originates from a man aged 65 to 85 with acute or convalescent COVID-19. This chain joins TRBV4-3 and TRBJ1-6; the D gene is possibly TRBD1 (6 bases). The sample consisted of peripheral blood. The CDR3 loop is CASSQELQGPNNNSPLHF. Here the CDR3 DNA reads TGCGCCAGCAGCCAAGAACTCCAGGGGCCAAACAACAATTCACCCCTCCACTTT.